A selection of T cell receptor beta chains follows, all from one sample in a study of blood T cell repertoires in COVID-19. Clones were read by immunoSEQ multiplex PCR, and TCRdb kept only the in-frame ones, dropping some. In the table there are under 450,000 clones, approximately 89% of which are singletons. Sequencing input: peripheral blood. These receptors were collected from a woman in her forties or fifties with COVID-19, enrolled during active disease. The CDR3 runs from the conserved cysteine through the conserved F or W. The order of the fields is V gene, J gene, clone size, CDR3 protein. Not all rows give a size; the values are once, few, many and, for expanded clones, a class.

v_gene: TRBV19; j_gene: TRBJ1-1; abundance: .; CDR3aa: CASSRQGEDEAFF
v_gene: TRBV24-1; j_gene: TRBJ2-1; abundance: once; CDR3aa: CATSDGRQGLSYNEQFF
v_gene: TRBV7-8; j_gene: TRBJ2-7; abundance: .; CDR3aa: CASSSRQGGKGQYF
v_gene: TRBV19; j_gene: TRBJ2-7; abundance: .; CDR3aa: CASSMEDYEQYF
v_gene: TRBV5-6; j_gene: TRBJ1-5; abundance: .; CDR3aa: CARSWGGRNNQPQHF
v_gene: TRBV24-1; j_gene: TRBJ2-5; abundance: .; CDR3aa: CATSETSQETQYF
v_gene: TRBV9; j_gene: TRBJ1-2; abundance: .; CDR3aa: CASSPRDGSNYGYTF
v_gene: TRBV5-1; j_gene: TRBJ1-1; abundance: once; CDR3aa: CASSAGTGVTEAFF
v_gene: TRBV6-5; j_gene: TRBJ2-3; abundance: .; CDR3aa: CASGSLAGDTDTQYF
v_gene: TRBV5-1; j_gene: TRBJ2-3; abundance: once; CDR3aa: CASKARVSTDTQYF
v_gene: TRBV5-4; j_gene: TRBJ2-6; abundance: .; CDR3aa: CASSSLGTGSGANVLTF
v_gene: TRBV6-5; j_gene: TRBJ1-4; abundance: .; CDR3aa: CASSPTGSIVEKLFF
v_gene: TRBV15; j_gene: TRBJ1-5; abundance: .; CDR3aa: CATSPFGRGNQPQHF
v_gene: TRBV7-9; j_gene: TRBJ1-6; abundance: .; CDR3aa: CASSPGGGGNSPLHF
v_gene: TRBV6-6; j_gene: TRBJ1-2; abundance: .; CDR3aa: CASGSPLGQGQLSYTF
v_gene: TRBV5-1; j_gene: TRBJ2-1; abundance: once; CDR3aa: CASNKGGGAENEQFF
v_gene: TRBV7-9; j_gene: TRBJ1-1; abundance: .; CDR3aa: CASSLDDFTEAFF
v_gene: TRBV6-5; j_gene: TRBJ1-4; abundance: .; CDR3aa: CASSYSAADEKLFF
v_gene: TRBV7-2; j_gene: TRBJ2-7; abundance: .; CDR3aa: CASSWAGGPYEQYF
v_gene: TRBV19; j_gene: TRBJ1-1; abundance: .; CDR3aa: CASSPPGQGWAFF
v_gene: TRBV29-1; j_gene: TRBJ2-1; abundance: .; CDR3aa: CSVEGLADYNEQFF
v_gene: TRBV9; j_gene: TRBJ1-4; abundance: .; CDR3aa: CASSAGIRDRDNEKLFF
v_gene: TRBV21-1; j_gene: TRBJ1-2; abundance: .; CDR3aa: CASSKGQEYGYTF
v_gene: TRBV19; j_gene: TRBJ1-5; abundance: .; CDR3aa: CASNFGGQPQHF
v_gene: TRBV30; j_gene: TRBJ1-2; abundance: once; CDR3aa: CASGGLFNYGYTF
v_gene: TRBV3-1/TRBV3-2; j_gene: TRBJ1-2; abundance: few; CDR3aa: CASSPGTAYYYGYTF
v_gene: TRBV7-9; j_gene: TRBJ1-3; abundance: .; CDR3aa: CASSLVGGKAGNTIYF
v_gene: TRBV5-1; j_gene: TRBJ1-1; abundance: .; CDR3aa: CASRVEGGTEAFF
v_gene: TRBV15; j_gene: TRBJ1-1; abundance: .; CDR3aa: CATSRSGTGQAEAFF
v_gene: TRBV6-5; j_gene: TRBJ1-6; abundance: few; CDR3aa: CASRGQGPYSPLHF
v_gene: TRBV5-1; j_gene: TRBJ1-2; abundance: .; CDR3aa: CASSYRTANYGYTF
v_gene: TRBV18; j_gene: TRBJ2-1; abundance: .; CDR3aa: CASSPDAGSEQFF
v_gene: TRBV2; j_gene: TRBJ2-6; abundance: .; CDR3aa: CASSEGLYSGANVLTF
v_gene: TRBV7-9; j_gene: TRBJ1-1; abundance: .; CDR3aa: CASSYGTNNAFF
v_gene: TRBV27; j_gene: TRBJ1-4; abundance: .; CDR3aa: CASSYRDPTNEKLFF
v_gene: TRBV5-1; j_gene: TRBJ2-3; abundance: .; CDR3aa: CASSPFVGGTSTDTQYF
v_gene: TRBV5-1; j_gene: TRBJ1-2; abundance: few; CDR3aa: CASSLVGYGYTF
v_gene: TRBV11-2; j_gene: TRBJ2-5; abundance: .; CDR3aa: CASSFNREETQYF
v_gene: TRBV7-2; j_gene: TRBJ1-1; abundance: .; CDR3aa: CASSLLDAGNTEAFF
v_gene: TRBV30; j_gene: TRBJ1-5; abundance: .; CDR3aa: CAWGNSYQPQHF
v_gene: TRBV6-5; j_gene: TRBJ1-2; abundance: .; CDR3aa: CAITGTSNGYTF
v_gene: TRBV19; j_gene: TRBJ1-1; abundance: .; CDR3aa: CASSEGVNTEAFF
v_gene: TRBV7-8; j_gene: TRBJ1-1; abundance: .; CDR3aa: CASTRARGTEAFF
v_gene: TRBV7-8; j_gene: TRBJ2-7; abundance: few; CDR3aa: CASSFRGGAGEQYF
v_gene: TRBV19; j_gene: TRBJ1-1; abundance: .; CDR3aa: CASIEGAKRNTEAFF